These T cell receptor beta chains were read from a single sample in a study of T-cell reconstitution after alpha-beta-depleted transplantation in children. Each CDR3 protein is one row after TCRdb ran MiXCR on the PCR reads. The table has 350,000 to 400,000 distinct CDR3 sequences, 13% seen once; the top ten hold about 4%. The sequencing here drew on PBMCs, taken from the stem cell graft. The source is a human donor who donated a stem cell graft to a child with Fanconi anemia. Both conserved end residues are part of each CDR3. The D gene is left open where the match is weak. Size values are once, few and many counts, or a class for expanded clones, and some rows have none.

v_gene	abundance	d_gene	j_gene	CDR3nt	CDR3aa
TRBV6-5	many	TRBD2	TRBJ2-7	TGTGCCAGCAGTTTGACTAGCGGGGGGGCCTACGAGCAGTACTTC	CASSLTSGGAYEQYF
TRBV13	few	-	TRBJ2-5	TGTGCCAGCAGCTTAAACCAGGGCTCTTTAGAGACCCAGTACTTC	CASSLNQGSLETQYF
TRBV6-5	few	-	TRBJ1-4	TGTGCCTGTGCGGGTAGGGGAGGTGAAAAACTGTTTTTT	CACAGRGGEKLFF
TRBV20-1	-	-	TRBJ1-5	TGCAGTGCCGAGACAGCACATAGCAATCAGCCCCAGCATTTT	CSAETAHSNQPQHF
TRBV7-9	many	-	TRBJ2-3	TGTGCCAGCAGCTTAGGCCTCCAGGCTATCACAGATACGCAGTATTTT	CASSLGLQAITDTQYF
TRBV20-1	-	TRBD1	TRBJ1-2	TGCAGTGCTAGAGATATGGGACAGGGGCCCTATGGCTACACCTTC	CSARDMGQGPYGYTF
TRBV4-3	-	TRBD1	TRBJ1-2	TGCGCCAGCAGCCAGGAAGGGACAGGGGCAAACTATGGCTACACCTTC	CASSQEGTGANYGYTF
TRBV7-2	-	-	TRBJ1-3	TGTGCCAGCAGCACCGGGGTCTTTGGAAACACCATATATTTT	CASSTGVFGNTIYF
TRBV9	-	-	TRBJ1-1	TGTGCCAGCAGCGTAGCACAGGGCAACACTGAAGCTTTCTTT	CASSVAQGNTEAFF
TRBV3-1	many	-	TRBJ2-6	TGTGCCAGCAGCCAAGAAGTGGGCTCTGGGGCCAACGTCCTGACTTTC	CASSQEVGSGANVLTF
TRBV12-3/TRBV12-4	many	-	TRBJ2-5	TGTGCCAGCAGTATAAACAGGGAGGAGACCCAGTACTTC	CASSINREETQYF
TRBV11-2	few	TRBD1	TRBJ1-2	TGTGCCAGCAGCTCAAACAGGGGCCATGGCTACACCTTC	CASSSNRGHGYTF
TRBV5-1	-	-	TRBJ1-6	TGCGCCAGCAGCTTGGTCACTAGGGATAATTCACCCCTCCACTTT	CASSLVTRDNSPLHF
TRBV7-9	-	-	TRBJ1-1	TGTGCCAGCAGCTTAGATTGGGCTGCGAACACTGAAGCTTTCTTT	CASSLDWAANTEAFF
TRBV4-3	few	-	TRBJ1-5	TGCGCCAGCAGCCAAAGCCCAGGGGTTCAGCCCCAGCATTTT	CASSQSPGVQPQHF
TRBV7-2	few	-	TRBJ1-2	TGTGCCAGCAGCAGCCGATGGGGTACGGGTGGCTACACCTTC	CASSSRWGTGGYTF
TRBV11-1	few	TRBD2	TRBJ2-3	TGTGCCAGCAGCCCGAGCGGGGGGGTCCTCCTTCCTACAGATACGCAGTATTTT	CASSPSGGVLLPTDTQYF
TRBV11-2	-	-	TRBJ2-6	TGTGCCAGCAGCTTCAGGCCAGGGGAGGTTGCTGGGGCCAACGTCCTGACTTTC	CASSFRPGEVAGANVLTF
TRBV5-1	few	TRBD1	TRBJ2-1	TGCGCCAGCAGCTTCTCCGGGACAGGGGTGGTAAATGAGCAGTTCTTC	CASSFSGTGVVNEQFF
TRBV12-3/TRBV12-4	few	-	TRBJ1-4	TGTGCCAGCAGCTCCAACAGGGCCGCAACTAATGAAAAACTGTTTTTT	CASSSNRAATNEKLFF
TRBV20-1	many	-	TRBJ1-1	TGCAGTGCTAGTGGAGCGCGTGGGAGGGACACTGAAGCTTTCTTT	CSASGARGRDTEAFF
TRBV12-3/TRBV12-4	many	-	TRBJ2-3	TGTGCCAGCAGTTTTGGGTGGCTGATCCCAGATACGCAGTATTTT	CASSFGWLIPDTQYF
TRBV2	-	-	TRBJ1-5	TGTGCCAGCCGCCAGGACGGCGCTTCCCCCCAGCATTTT	CASRQDGASPQHF
TRBV7-8	many	TRBD2	TRBJ2-3	TGTGCCAGCAGCTTTTTTACTAGCGGGGGGACCACAGATACGCAGTATTTT	CASSFFTSGGTTDTQYF
TRBV6-5	few	-	TRBJ2-7	TGTGCCAGCAGTTACTCGGCAGGGCTCAGCTACGAGCAGTACTTC	CASSYSAGLSYEQYF
TRBV5-5	few	TRBD1	TRBJ2-1	TGTGCCAGCAGCCGGGACAGGGCGCATGAGCAGTTCTTC	CASSRDRAHEQFF
TRBV21-1	-	-	TRBJ1-6	TGTGCCAGCAGCAATGGGGGGCGGAGCTCCTATAATTCACCCCTCCACTTT	CASSNGGRSSYNSPLHF
TRBV29-1	many	TRBD2	TRBJ2-1	TGCAGCGTTGTCCTAGCGGGGGGTTTGGTGTTCTTC	CSVVLAGGLVFF
TRBV30	few	-	TRBJ1-1	TGTGCCTGGGACGATGCCACGAACACTGAAGCTTTCTTT	CAWDDATNTEAFF
TRBV20-1	many	TRBD2	TRBJ2-1	TGCAGTGCTAGATCCAGACTAGCGGGGGGGCGGAATGAGCAGTTCTTC	CSARSRLAGGRNEQFF
TRBV6-2/TRBV6-3	many	-	TRBJ1-1	TGTGCCAGCAGTTACTCCCCGGCCTCGATAAACACTGAAGCTTTCTTT	CASSYSPASINTEAFF
TRBV10-2	many	TRBD2	TRBJ2-5	TGCGCCAGCACAAGACTAGCGGGGGGAACCGATGAGACCCAGTACTTC	CASTRLAGGTDETQYF
TRBV15	many	TRBD1	TRBJ2-3	TGTGCCACCAGCAGAGACGCTCTACAGGGGACAGATACGCAGTATTTT	CATSRDALQGTDTQYF
TRBV24-1	-	TRBD1	TRBJ2-7	TGTGCCACCAGTGACACGGACAGGTTCTCCTACGAGCAGTACTTC	CATSDTDRFSYEQYF
TRBV6-1	-	TRBD1	TRBJ2-6	TGTGCCAGCAGTCGGGACAGCCGACCCTCTGGGGCCAACGTCCTGACTTTC	CASSRDSRPSGANVLTF
TRBV11-2	-	-	TRBJ2-1	TGTGCCAGCAGCAATGGTCTCAGCCACAATGAGCAGTTCTTC	CASSNGLSHNEQFF
TRBV11-2	-	-	TRBJ2-6	TGTGCCAGCAGCACGGTAGCGGGGGCCAACGTCCTGACTTTC	CASSTVAGANVLTF
TRBV29-1	few	-	TRBJ2-7	TGCAGCGTTGCGGGGCAGGGGTTCTACGAGCAGTACTTC	CSVAGQGFYEQYF
TRBV6-2/TRBV6-3	-	-	TRBJ1-1	TGTGCCAGCAGATGGAGGGACCGGGTGGGAAACACTGAAGCTTTCTTT	CASRWRDRVGNTEAFF
TRBV28	-	-	TRBJ1-2	TGTGCCAGCAGTTCCACAGGGTTGGCTAACTATGGCTACACCTTC	CASSSTGLANYGYTF
TRBV10-2	many	-	TRBJ2-2	TGCGCCAGCTCAGTCACAGGGGAGGACGGGGAGCTGTTTTTT	CASSVTGEDGELFF
TRBV2	many	-	TRBJ1-1	TGTGCCAGCAGCACGGGAGGCGTAGGCACTGAAGCTTTCTTT	CASSTGGVGTEAFF
TRBV29-1	few	TRBD2	TRBJ2-2	TGCAGCGCACGACCAGGCGGGGGATACACCGGGGAGCTGTTTTTT	CSARPGGGYTGELFF
TRBV6-1	few	TRBD1	TRBJ1-2	TGTGCCAGCAGCCCAGACAGGGGGAAAAGCTACACCTTC	CASSPDRGKSYTF
TRBV5-1	many	-	TRBJ2-7	TGCGCCAGCAGCTTGGGGGCGGCAAGTTTGGGCCGACGATACGAGCAGTACTTC	CASSLGAASLGRRYEQYF
TRBV5-1	few	-	TRBJ1-5	TGCGCCAGCAGCTTGGAAGGGCGTCAGCCCCAGCATTTT	CASSLEGRQPQHF
TRBV5-1	-	TRBD2	TRBJ2-1	TGCGCCAGCAGTTCGGGACTAGCGGGGCCTCAATCCTACAATGAGCAGTTCTTC	CASSSGLAGPQSYNEQFF
TRBV29-1	-	TRBD1	TRBJ1-1	TGCAGCGTAAACCCCCTAGGGACAGACGAAGCTTTCTTT	CSVNPLGTDEAFF
TRBV12-3/TRBV12-4	few	-	TRBJ1-3	TGTGCCAGCCCGCTCTTGGACTCTGGAAACACCATATATTTT	CASPLLDSGNTIYF
TRBV5-6	many	-	TRBJ2-2	TGTGCCAGCACCCGATCCTGGGCGATGGACACCGGGGAGCTGTTTTTT	CASTRSWAMDTGELFF
TRBV29-1	many	TRBD2	TRBJ2-1	TGCAGCGTTATTGAGCGGGGGGGATACAATGAGCAGTTCTTC	CSVIERGGYNEQFF
TRBV4-2	few	-	TRBJ2-7	TGTGCCAGCAGCTCAGGGGCAGAAGCCTACGAGCAGTACTTC	CASSSGAEAYEQYF
TRBV20-1	many	TRBD1	TRBJ2-3	TGCAGTGCTATCATTGGGACAGGGACCCACGGGGGTGGGCACACAGATACGCAGTATTTT	CSAIIGTGTHGGGHTDTQYF
TRBV14	few	TRBD1	TRBJ1-5	TGTGCCAGCAGCCAAGCAGGGGGGAGTCAGCCCCAGCATTTT	CASSQAGGSQPQHF
TRBV20-1	-	TRBD2	TRBJ2-1	TGCAGTGCTAGCGGGACTAGCGGCTCCTACAATGAGCAGTTCTTC	CSASGTSGSYNEQFF